Each of the 5 T cell receptor beta chains below was sequenced from the same sample in a study of CD8 T cells in Susac syndrome. With random hexamers, reverse transcription was performed on about 0.5 to 1 ug of RNA. TCRdb processed the immunoSEQ multiplex PCR reads anew with MiXCR; each CDR3 protein has one entry. The table shows about 170,000 distinct CDR3 sequences, with about 94% occurring only once. The material sequenced was CD4+ T cells from PBMCs. These receptors all come from a human donor with multiple sclerosis.

J is TRBJ1-1 and V is TRBV12-3 or TRBV12-4; D is unclear. V was clipped by 5 bases and J by 4 bases, with 14 bases between them. The CDR3 has 14 residues. The CDR3 DNA sequence: TGTGCCAGCAGTACCCGGACCCTGAGCACTGAAGCTTTCTTT. Amino acid sequence: CASSTRTLSTEAFF.

The chain uses TRBV6-2 or TRBV6-3 and TRBJ1-5; D not certain. Germline CDR1 is MNHEY and CDR2 is SVGEGT. Trimming pared 4 bases from V and 6 bases from J, leaving 7 bases between. There are 12 residues in the CDR3. CDR3 DNA sequence: TGTGCCAGCAGTTCCCTAGGTCAGCCCCAGCATTTT. Its translation: CASSSLGQPQHF.

The chain couples TRBV12-3 or TRBV12-4 to TRBJ1-1, with a weak D call TRBD1 (5 bases). The CDR3 length is 15 residues. V lost 8 bases and J lost 1, with 17 bases in between. The chain's CDR3 is CASQNMGTANTEAFF. CDR3 DNA sequence: TGTGCCAGCCAAAACATGGGGACGGCGAACACTGAAGCTTTCTTT.

The chain links TRBV12-5 to TRBJ2-1; D is possibly TRBD2 (6 bases). The ends were cut back, 0 bases at V and 2 bases at J, with 11 bases in the middle. The CDR3 is 16 residues long. The germline gives CDR1 LGHNT, CDR2 FRNRAP. CDR3 sequence: CASGLVLSGAYNEQFF. CDR3 DNA sequence: TGTGCTAGTGGTTTGGTACTTAGCGGAGCCTACAATGAGCAGTTCTTC.

This clonotype was detected only once. The chain carries TRBV28 and TRBJ1-5; D unclear. Trimming stripped 6 bases from V and 4 bases from J, with 7 bases between. The CDR3 has 12 residues. Germline V lookup: CDR1 MDHEN, CDR2 SYDVKM. The CDR3 loop reads CASSVDNQPQHF. The CDR3 DNA follows: TGTGCCAGCAGCGTTGATAATCAGCCCCAGCATTTT.